This TCR beta chain was sequenced in a study of blood T cell repertoires in COVID-19. Study summary: From T cells, B-cell-depleted T cells, or PBMCs came the material, which was cDNA or gDNA.

Germline CDR1 is MNHEY and CDR2 is SMNVEV (reference sequence). J was trimmed by 9 bases and V by 6 bases; bases with no gene match: 10. The CDR3 sequence is 14 residues long. Method: immunoSEQ multiplex PCR; TCRdb's copy keeps in-frame clones and lacks some. Of a few hundred thousand clones in the sample, around 89% were seen once. V is TRBV27 and J is TRBJ2-2, with 7 bases identical to TRBD1. The receptor was isolated from a young man with acute or convalescent COVID-19. The sample consisted of peripheral blood. The CDR3 sequence: CASSQGTAAWELFF. CDR3 sequence (DNA): TGTGCCAGCAGCCAAGGGACAGCTGCTTGGGAGCTGTTTTTT.